This T cell receptor beta chain comes out of a study of OX40 agonist ivuxolimab in advanced cancers. Study-wide background: Patients' therapy was ivuxolimab, an antibody that acts as an agonist of OX40 (CD134).

Libraries were prepared by immunoSEQ multiplex PCR; TCRdb keeps only in-frame clonotypes and omits some of them. The sample has more than 40,000 clones, over 75% seen once. Patients with autoimmune history or systemic immunosuppression were excluded. The germline V gene has CDR1 KGHSH and CDR2 LQKENI. V was shortened by 2 bases and J by 2 bases, with 10 bases between the two germline ends. The CDR3 covers 14 residues. This material consisted of CD4+ or CD8+ T cells sorted from blood, taken in a trial of the OX40 agonist ivuxolimab. This sequence originates from an adult with an advanced solid tumor such as melanoma, head and neck, liver or kidney cancer. The chain combines TRBV18 with TRBJ2-7, with D uncertain. CDR3 in amino acids: CASSPGWSTYEQYF. As DNA, the CDR3 is TGTGCCAGCTCACCAGGGTGGAGCACCTACGAGCAGTACTTC.